The text below deals with one TCR beta chain. Its antigen has not been determined. Per-base quality was not reported, and no clone a single base away is much larger than it. TCR-beta CDR3 regions were amplified from genomic DNA with the immunoSEQ v4 bias-controlled multiplex PCR assay, run blinded to group allocation. To estimate the quantities of nucleated cells and T cells in each sample, reference gene primers were added alongside the TCR-beta primers. Sequencing of the libraries was performed on an Illumina MiSeq with a 100-cycle paired-end protocol. Processing in the source paper ran as follows. Diversity and richness were calculated in immunoSEQ Analyzer software, with richness determined by iChao1 and clonality derived from Pielou evenness and Shannon diversity (0-1, with higher values meaning less diverse). Using confidence 3 and substitution 2, CDR3 amino acid sequences together with their V/J genes were queried against VDJdb for CMV, EBV and influenza A specificities. The Morisita-Horn index was used to measure TCR-beta amino acid clonotype overlap among the villitis of unknown etiology, infectious villitis and control repertoires. TCRdb retrieved this table from immuneACCESS and kept in-frame rearrangements only. Not all clones are present; in checked studies, unresolved V genes account for under half, and no reason is known for the remainder. V and J calls and clone size come straight from that table; D and trimming were deduced from the DNA. For this sample the table gives about 3,100 clones, of which about 75% were detected only once. The ten most abundant clones make up around 18% of the sample.

The study included five infectious villitis placentae (four with confirmed cytomegalovirus and one with Toxoplasma gondii), and these placentae were not matched to the other groups. The mothers in the infectious villitis group were younger, carried smaller fetuses, and either delivered preterm or experienced intrauterine demise in two cases. After delivery, placentae were collected and subjected to gross and histological evaluation prior to the selection of archival tissue. Five 10-micron scrolls were cut from each FFPE block, and DNA was then isolated using the AllPrep DNA/RNA FFPE Tissue kit. DNA concentration and purity were evaluated by NanoDrop, whereas RNA quality was assessed on a Bioanalyzer. This entry belongs to a study of T cells in placental villitis. The study in broad terms: The study tested an allograft-versus-infection hypothesis by comparing placental TCR-beta repertoires in villitis of unknown etiology, unaffected controls matched for gestational age, and infectious villitis.

What the work shows at the level of the full study, not this receptor alone: Small amounts of decidua were contained in the paraffin blocks, so some of the captured T cells, especially in controls, may have been decidual rather than villous infiltrates. With bulk tissue sequencing, helper, regulatory or cytotoxic T cells could not be distinguished, nor could maternal versus fetal T cells, and gamma-delta receptors were excluded. Higher CMV-specific clone frequencies were found in infectious CMV cases than in villitis of unknown etiology (0.011 vs 0.001), and no difference in CMV-specific clone frequencies was seen between villitis of unknown etiology and controls.

Trimming takes 4 bases from V and 4 bases from J, and the germline ends sit 9 bases apart. The germline V gene gives CDR1 as SGHRS and CDR2 as YFSETQ. From cysteine to phenylalanine, the CDR3 is 12 amino acids long. The entry retains the CDR3 DNA only, 36 bases that are in frame from base 1. Sequencing was carried out using placental tissue containing maternal and fetal cells. The chain was built from TRBV5-1 and TRBJ2-7; confidence is insufficient to name the D gene. The TCR comes from a human patient with infectious villitis; the placental T cells may come from both mother and fetus. CDR3 loop: CASSDGWYEQYF. The base sequence is TGCGCCAGCAGCGACGGGTGGTACGAGCAGTACTTC.